This T cell receptor beta chain was obtained from a study of post-analysis software for immune sequencing data. Points from the study as a whole: Patients used about 5 TRBV segments, including TRBV5-6, TRBV5-1 and TRBV20-1, more often than controls.

This clonotype was detected only a few times. Its antigen is currently unknown. Unique-molecular-identifier-tagged TCR beta cDNA libraries were used. TCRdb re-called the PCR reads through MiXCR, storing one row per CDR3 protein. The sample records some 890,000 distinct CDR3 sequences, roughly 50% being singletons. The CDR3 has 15 amino acids. J was trimmed by 3 bases and V by 6 bases; bases with no gene match: 11. Germline V CDR1 and CDR2: MNHEY, SMNVEV (reference sequence). The source is a girl aged 10-17 years with multiple sclerosis. Sequencing input: blood. The rearrangement links TRBV27 to TRBJ2-7; TRBD2 aligns across 7 bases. The CDR3 loop reads CASRVRGEDVYEQYF. The DNA of the CDR3 is TGTGCCAGCAGAGTACGGGGGGAGGACGTCTACGAGCAGTACTTC.